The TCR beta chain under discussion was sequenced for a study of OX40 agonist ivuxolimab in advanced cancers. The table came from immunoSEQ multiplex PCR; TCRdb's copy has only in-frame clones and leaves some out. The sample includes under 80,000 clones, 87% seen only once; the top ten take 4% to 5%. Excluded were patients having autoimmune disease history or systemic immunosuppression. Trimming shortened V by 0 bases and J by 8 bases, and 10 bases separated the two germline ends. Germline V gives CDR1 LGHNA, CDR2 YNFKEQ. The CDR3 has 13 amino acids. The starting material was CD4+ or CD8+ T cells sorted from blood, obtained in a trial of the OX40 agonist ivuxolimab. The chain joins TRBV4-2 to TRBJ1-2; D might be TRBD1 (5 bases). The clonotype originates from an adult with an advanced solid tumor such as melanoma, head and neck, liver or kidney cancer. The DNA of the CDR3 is TGTGCCAGCAGCCAAGATCCAGGGAAGGGCTACACCTTC. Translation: CASSQDPGKGYTF.